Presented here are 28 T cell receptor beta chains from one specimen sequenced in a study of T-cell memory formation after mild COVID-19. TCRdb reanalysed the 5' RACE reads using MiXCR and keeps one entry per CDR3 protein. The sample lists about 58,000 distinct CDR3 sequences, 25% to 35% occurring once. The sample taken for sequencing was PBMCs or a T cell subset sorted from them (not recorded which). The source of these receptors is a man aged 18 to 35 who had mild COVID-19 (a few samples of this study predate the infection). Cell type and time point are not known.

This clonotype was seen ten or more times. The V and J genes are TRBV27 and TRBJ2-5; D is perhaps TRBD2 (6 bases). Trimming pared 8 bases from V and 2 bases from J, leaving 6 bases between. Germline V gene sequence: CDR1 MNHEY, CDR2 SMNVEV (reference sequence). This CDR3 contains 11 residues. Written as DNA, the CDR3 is TGTGCCAGCGGGGGGCAAGAGACCCAGTACTTC. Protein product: CASGGQETQYF.

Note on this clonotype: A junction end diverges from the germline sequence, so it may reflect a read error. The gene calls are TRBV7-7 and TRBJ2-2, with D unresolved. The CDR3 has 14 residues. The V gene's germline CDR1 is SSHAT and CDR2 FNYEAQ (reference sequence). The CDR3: CASSLLGNTGELFF. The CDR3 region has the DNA TGTGCTAGCAGCTTATTAGGGAACACCGGGGAGCTGTTTTTT.

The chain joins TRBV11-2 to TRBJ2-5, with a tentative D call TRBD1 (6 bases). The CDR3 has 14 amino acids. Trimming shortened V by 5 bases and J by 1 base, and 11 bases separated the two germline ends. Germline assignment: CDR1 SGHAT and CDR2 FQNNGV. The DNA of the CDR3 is TGTGCCAGCAGCCACGGACAGCTCCAAGAGACCCAGTACTTC. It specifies CASSHGQLQETQYF.

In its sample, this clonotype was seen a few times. CDR3 DNA sequence: TGCGCCAGCAGCCCCGTGCAGGGGCACTACGAGCAGTACTTC. Encoded protein: CASSPVQGHYEQYF. The chain carries TRBV4-1 and TRBJ2-7; a possible D gene is TRBD1 (6 bases). This CDR3 is 14 amino acids long. Trimming shortened V by 4 bases and J by 3 bases, and 13 bases separated the two germline ends. Germline CDR1 and CDR2: MGHRA and YSYEKL.

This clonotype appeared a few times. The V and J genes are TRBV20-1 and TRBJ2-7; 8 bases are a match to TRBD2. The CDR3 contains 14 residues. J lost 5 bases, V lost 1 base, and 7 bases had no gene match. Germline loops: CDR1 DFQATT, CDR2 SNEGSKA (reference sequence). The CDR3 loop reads CSARVAGLSHEQYF. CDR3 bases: TGCAGTGCTAGAGTAGCGGGGTTGTCCCACGAGCAGTACTTC.

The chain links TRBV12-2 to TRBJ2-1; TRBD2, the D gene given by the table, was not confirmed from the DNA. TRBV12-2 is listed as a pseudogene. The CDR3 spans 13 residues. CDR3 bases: TGTGCAAGTCGCCCGACTAGTTTCCATGAGCAGTTCTTC. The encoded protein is CASRPTSFHEQFF.

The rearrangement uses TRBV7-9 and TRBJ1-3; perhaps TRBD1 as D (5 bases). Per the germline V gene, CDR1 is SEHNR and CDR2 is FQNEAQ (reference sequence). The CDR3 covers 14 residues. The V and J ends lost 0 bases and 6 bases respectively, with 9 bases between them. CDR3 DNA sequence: TGTGCCAGCAGCTTAGCGGGGCCGGAAAACACCATATATTTT. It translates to CASSLAGPENTIYF.

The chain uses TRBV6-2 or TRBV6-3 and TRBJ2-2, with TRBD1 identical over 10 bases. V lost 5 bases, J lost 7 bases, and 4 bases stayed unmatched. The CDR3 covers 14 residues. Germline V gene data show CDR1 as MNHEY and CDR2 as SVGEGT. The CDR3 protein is CASSTTGGLGELFF. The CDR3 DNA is TGTGCCAGCAGTACGACAGGGGGCCTCGGGGAGCTGTTTTTT.

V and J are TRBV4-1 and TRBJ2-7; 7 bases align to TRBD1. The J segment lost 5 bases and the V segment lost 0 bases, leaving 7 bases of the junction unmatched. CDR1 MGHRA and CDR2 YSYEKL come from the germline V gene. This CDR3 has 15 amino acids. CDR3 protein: CASSQDGTAGDEQYF. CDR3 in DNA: TGCGCCAGCAGCCAAGATGGGACAGCAGGCGACGAGCAGTACTTC.

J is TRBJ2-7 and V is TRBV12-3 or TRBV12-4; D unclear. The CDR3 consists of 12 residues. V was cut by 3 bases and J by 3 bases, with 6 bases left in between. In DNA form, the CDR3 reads TGTGCCAGCAGTTTCGACGGCTACGAGCAGTACTTC. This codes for CASSFDGYEQYF.

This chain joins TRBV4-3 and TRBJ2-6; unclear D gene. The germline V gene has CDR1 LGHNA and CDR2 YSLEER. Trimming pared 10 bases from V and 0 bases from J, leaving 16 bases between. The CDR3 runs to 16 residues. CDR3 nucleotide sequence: TGCGCCACCGCCCAGACCAGTTTCTCTGGGGCCAACGTCCTGACTTTC. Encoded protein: CATAQTSFSGANVLTF.

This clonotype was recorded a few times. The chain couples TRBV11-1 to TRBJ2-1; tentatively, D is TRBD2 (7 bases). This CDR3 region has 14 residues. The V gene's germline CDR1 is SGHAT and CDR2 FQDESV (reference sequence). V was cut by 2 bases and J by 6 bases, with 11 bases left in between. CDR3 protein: CASSLLRGRNEQFF. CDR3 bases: TGTGCCAGCAGCTTATTGCGGGGGCGCAATGAGCAGTTCTTC.

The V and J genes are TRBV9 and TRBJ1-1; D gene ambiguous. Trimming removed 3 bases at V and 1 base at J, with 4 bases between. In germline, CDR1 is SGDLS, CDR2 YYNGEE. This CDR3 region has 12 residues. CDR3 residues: CASSGENTEAFF. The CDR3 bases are TGTGCCAGCAGCGGGGAGAACACTGAAGCTTTCTTT.

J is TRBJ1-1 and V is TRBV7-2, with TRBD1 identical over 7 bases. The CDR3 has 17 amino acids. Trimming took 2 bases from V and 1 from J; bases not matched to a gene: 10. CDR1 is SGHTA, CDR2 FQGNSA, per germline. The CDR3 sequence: CASSLSFGGGSNTEAFF. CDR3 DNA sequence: TGTGCCAGCAGCTTATCCTTCGGAGGGGGCTCGAACACTGAAGCTTTCTTT.

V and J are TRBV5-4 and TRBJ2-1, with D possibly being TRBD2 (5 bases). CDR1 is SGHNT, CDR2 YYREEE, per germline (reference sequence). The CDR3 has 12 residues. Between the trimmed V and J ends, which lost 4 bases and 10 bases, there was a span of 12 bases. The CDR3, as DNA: TGTGCCAGCAGCGGACTGCTTCACGAGCAGTTCTTC. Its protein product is CASSGLLHEQFF.

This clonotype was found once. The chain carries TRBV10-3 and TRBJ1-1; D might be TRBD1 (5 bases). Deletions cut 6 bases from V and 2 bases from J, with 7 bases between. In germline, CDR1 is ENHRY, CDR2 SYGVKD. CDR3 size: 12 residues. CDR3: CAIRGLNTEAFF. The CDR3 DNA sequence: TGTGCCATCAGGGGGCTAAACACTGAAGCTTTCTTT.

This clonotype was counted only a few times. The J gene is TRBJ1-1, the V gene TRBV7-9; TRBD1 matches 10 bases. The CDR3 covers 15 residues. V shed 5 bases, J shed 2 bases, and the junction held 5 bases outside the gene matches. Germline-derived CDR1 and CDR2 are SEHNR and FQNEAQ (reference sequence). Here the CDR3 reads CASSARTGGNTEAFF. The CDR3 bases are TGTGCCAGCAGCGCGCGGACAGGGGGAAACACTGAAGCTTTCTTT.

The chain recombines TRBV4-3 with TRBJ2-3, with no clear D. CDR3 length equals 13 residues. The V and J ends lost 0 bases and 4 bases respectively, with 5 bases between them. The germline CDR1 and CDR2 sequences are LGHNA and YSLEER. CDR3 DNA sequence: TGCGCCAGCAGCCAAGATTTGGCAGATACGCAGTATTTT. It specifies CASSQDLADTQYF.

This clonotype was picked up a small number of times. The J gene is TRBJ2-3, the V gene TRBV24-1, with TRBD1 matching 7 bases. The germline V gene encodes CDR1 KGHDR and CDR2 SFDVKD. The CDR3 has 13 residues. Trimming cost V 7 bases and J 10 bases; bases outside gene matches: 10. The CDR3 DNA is TGTGCCACCAGGGACCCGGACAGGTTTGCGCAGTATTTT. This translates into CATRDPDRFAQYF.

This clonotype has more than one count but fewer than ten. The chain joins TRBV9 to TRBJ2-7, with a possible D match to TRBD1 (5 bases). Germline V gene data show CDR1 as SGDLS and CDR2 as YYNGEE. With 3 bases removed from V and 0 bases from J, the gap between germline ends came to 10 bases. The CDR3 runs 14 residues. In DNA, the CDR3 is TGTGCCAGCAGCGAGACAGACGGCTCCTACGAGCAGTACTTC. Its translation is CASSETDGSYEQYF.

The CDR3 loop reads CASSLGAGVTGELFF. As DNA, the CDR3 is TGTGCCAGCAGCTTAGGAGCGGGGGTGACCGGGGAGCTGTTTTTT. The rearrangement links TRBV7-2 to TRBJ2-2; 8 bases agree with TRBD2. The length of the CDR3 is 15 residues. The germline V gene has CDR1 SGHTA and CDR2 FQGNSA. V lost 1 base, J lost 5 bases, and 3 bases stayed unmatched.

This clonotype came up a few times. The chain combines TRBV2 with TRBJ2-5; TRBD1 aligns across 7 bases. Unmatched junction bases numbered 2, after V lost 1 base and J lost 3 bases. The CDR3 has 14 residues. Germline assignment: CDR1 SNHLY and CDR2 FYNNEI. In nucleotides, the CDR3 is TGTGCCAGCAGTGAAGGCCAGGGGGAAGAGACCCAGTACTTC. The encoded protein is CASSEGQGEETQYF.

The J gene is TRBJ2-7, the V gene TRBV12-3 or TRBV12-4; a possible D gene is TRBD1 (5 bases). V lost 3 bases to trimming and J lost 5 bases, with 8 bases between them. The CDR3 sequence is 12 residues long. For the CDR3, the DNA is TGTGCCAGCAGTTTCGCAGGGAACGAGCAGTACTTC. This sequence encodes CASSFAGNEQYF.

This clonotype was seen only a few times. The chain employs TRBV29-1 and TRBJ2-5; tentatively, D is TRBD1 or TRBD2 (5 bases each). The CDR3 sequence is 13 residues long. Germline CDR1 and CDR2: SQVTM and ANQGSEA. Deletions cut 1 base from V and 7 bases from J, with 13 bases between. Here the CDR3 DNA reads TGCAGCGTTGAAGCCGGCTCCGGGGCGACCCAGTACTTC. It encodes CSVEAGSGATQYF. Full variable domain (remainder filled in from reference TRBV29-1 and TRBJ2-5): SAVISQKPSRDICQRGTSLTIQCQVDSQVTMMFWYRQQPGQSLTLIATANQGSEATYESGFVIDKFPISRPNLTFSTLTVSNMSPEDSSIYLCSVEAGSGATQYFGPGTRLLVL.

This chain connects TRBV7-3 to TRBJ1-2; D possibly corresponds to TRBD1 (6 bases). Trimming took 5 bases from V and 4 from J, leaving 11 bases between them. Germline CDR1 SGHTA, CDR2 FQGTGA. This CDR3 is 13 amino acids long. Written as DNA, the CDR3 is TGTGCCAGCAGCCCTGGGGGCAGCTATGGCTACACCTTC. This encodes CASSPGGSYGYTF.

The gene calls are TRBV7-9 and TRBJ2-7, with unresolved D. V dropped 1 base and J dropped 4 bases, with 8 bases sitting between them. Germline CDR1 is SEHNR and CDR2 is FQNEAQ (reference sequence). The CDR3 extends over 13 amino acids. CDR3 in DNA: TGTGCCAGCAGCTTAGGAGGCGGATACGAGCAGTACTTC. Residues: CASSLGGGYEQYF.

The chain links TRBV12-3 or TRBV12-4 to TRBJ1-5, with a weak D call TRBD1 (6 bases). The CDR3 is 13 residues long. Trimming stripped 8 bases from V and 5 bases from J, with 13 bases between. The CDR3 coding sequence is TGTGCCAGCCAGGGGACGGCTTATCAGCCCCAGCATTTT. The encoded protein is CASQGTAYQPQHF.

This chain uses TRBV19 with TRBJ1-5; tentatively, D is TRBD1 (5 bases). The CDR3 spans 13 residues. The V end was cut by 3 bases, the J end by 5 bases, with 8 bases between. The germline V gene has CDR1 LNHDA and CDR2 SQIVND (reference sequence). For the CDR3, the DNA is TGTGCCAGTAGTATTTGGGGGGATCAGCCCCAGCATTTT. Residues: CASSIWGDQPQHF. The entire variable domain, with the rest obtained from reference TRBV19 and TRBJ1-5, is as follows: DGGITQSPKYLFRKEGQNVTLSCEQNLNHDAMYWYRQDPGQGLRLIYYSQIVNDFQKGDIAEGYSVSREKKESFPLTVTSAQKNPTAFYLCASSIWGDQPQHFGDGTRLSIL.